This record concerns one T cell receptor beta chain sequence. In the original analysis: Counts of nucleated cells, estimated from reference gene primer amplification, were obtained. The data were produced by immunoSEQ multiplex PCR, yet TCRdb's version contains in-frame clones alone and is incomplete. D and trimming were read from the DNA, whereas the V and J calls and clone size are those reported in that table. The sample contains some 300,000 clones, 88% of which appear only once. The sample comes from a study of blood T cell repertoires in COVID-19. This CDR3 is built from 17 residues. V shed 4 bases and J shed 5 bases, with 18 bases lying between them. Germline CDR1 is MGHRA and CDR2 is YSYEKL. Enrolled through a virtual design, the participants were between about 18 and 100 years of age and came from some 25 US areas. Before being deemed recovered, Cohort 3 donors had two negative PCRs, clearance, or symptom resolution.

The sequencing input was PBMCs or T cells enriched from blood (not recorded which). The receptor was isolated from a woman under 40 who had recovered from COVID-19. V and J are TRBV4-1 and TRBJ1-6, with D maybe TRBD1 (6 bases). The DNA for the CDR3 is TGCGCCAGCAGCCGTTACTTTGCAGGGGAAAATAATTCACCCCTCCACTTT. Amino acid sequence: CASSRYFAGENNSPLHF.